Presented here are 27 T cell receptor beta chains from one specimen sequenced in a study of CD4 T cells in relation to SARS-CoV-2 and coronaviruses. Method: immunoSEQ multiplex PCR; TCRdb's copy keeps in-frame clones and lacks some. Of 20,000 to 25,000 clones in the sample, around 78% are singletons; the top ten hold 20% to 25%. Before the COVID-19 pandemic, during about 2010-2019, CD4+ T cells were taken from unexposed donors. After about 11 days of culture, CD4+ T cells were isolated. No antigens are known for them. Sequenced input: CD4+ T cells from PBMCs, cultured in vitro. The origin of the receptors is a human donor in good health.

The chain uses TRBV29-1 and TRBJ2-1; D is perhaps TRBD1 (6 bases). The germline V gene encodes CDR1 SQVTM and CDR2 ANQGSEA. The CDR3 has 14 amino acids. The V and J ends lost 4 bases and 2 bases respectively, with 12 bases between them. This CDR3 reads CSVGPRGTYNEQFF. CDR3 nucleotide sequence: TGCAGCGTTGGCCCCAGGGGAACCTACAATGAGCAGTTCTTC.

The chain has TRBV29-1 and TRBJ1-1, with 7 bases matching TRBD1. V gave up 3 bases and J gave up 11 bases; unmatched junction bases: 12. The CDR3 runs to 13 residues. CDR1 SQVTM and CDR2 ANQGSEA come from the germline V gene. CDR3 nucleotides: TGCAGCGTTGATCAGGGAGGAGGGGGCGTCGCTTTCTTT. Its translation is CSVDQGGGGVAFF.

The rearrangement uses TRBV7-2 and TRBJ2-5, with a possible D match to TRBD1 (5 bases). The CDR3 has 15 residues. V lost 5 bases, J lost 4 bases, and 17 bases lay in between. Germline lookup yields CDR1 SGHTA and CDR2 FQGNSA. CDR3 region: CASSADSVKGETQYF. The CDR3 nucleotides are TGTGCCAGCAGCGCCGACAGCGTCAAGGGAGAGACCCAGTACTTC.

This clone was picked up one time. This sequence joins TRBV29-1 and TRBJ2-1, with D possibly matching TRBD2 (6 bases). From germline, CDR1 is SQVTM and CDR2 ANQGSEA. This CDR3 contains 14 residues. Trimming took 4 bases from V and 0 from J, leaving 10 bases between them. The CDR3 sequence is CSVAGRSSYNEQFF. Here the CDR3 DNA reads TGCAGCGTTGCCGGGAGAAGCTCCTACAATGAGCAGTTCTTC.

This rearrangement joins TRBV4-1 to TRBJ1-4; 8 nucleotides match TRBD1. Germline values: CDR1 MGHRA, CDR2 YSYEKL. V lost 0 bases and J lost 8; bases outside the gene matches: 14. The length of the CDR3 is 18 residues. CDR3 sequence (DNA): TGCGCCAGCAGCCAAGAAGTGGTAGGGTGGCAGGGGGCGGAAAAACTGTTTTTT. This codes for CASSQEVVGWQGAEKLFF.

The V gene is TRBV10-3, the J gene TRBJ2-1; 9 bases are shared with TRBD1. Per the germline V gene, CDR1 is ENHRY and CDR2 is SYGVKD. This CDR3 comprises 15 residues. The V segment lost 7 bases and the J segment 2 bases; nucleotides outside the gene matches: 6. CDR3 in amino acids: CAIKQTGGTYNEQFF. The CDR3 bases are TGTGCCATCAAGCAGACAGGGGGGACCTACAATGAGCAGTTCTTC.

V and J are TRBV3-1 (or the pseudogene TRBV3-2) and TRBJ1-1, with D unclear. Germline CDR1 and CDR2: LGHDT and YNNKEL (reference sequence). The ends were cut back, 4 bases at V and 0 bases at J, with 15 bases in the middle. The CDR3 contains 16 residues. CDR3 protein: CASSPRAGGVNTEAFF. CDR3 sequence (DNA): TGTGCCAGCAGCCCTAGGGCGGGCGGGGTGAACACTGAAGCTTTCTTT.

The sample holds a few counts of this clone. J is TRBJ1-5 and V is TRBV19, with 8 bases identical to TRBD1. CDR3 size: 14 residues. V lost 3 bases to trimming and J lost 4 bases; unmatched junction nucleotides: 2. Per germline, CDR1 LNHDA and CDR2 SQIVND (reference sequence). For the CDR3, the DNA is TGTGCCAGTAGTATCAGGACAGGGAATCAGCCCCAGCATTTT. Its translation is CASSIRTGNQPQHF. The entire variable domain, with the rest obtained from reference TRBV19 and TRBJ1-5, is as follows: DGGITQSPKYLFRKEGQNVTLSCEQNLNHDAMYWYRQDPGQGLRLIYYSQIVNDFQKGDIAEGYSVSREKKESFPLTVTSAQKNPTAFYLCASSIRTGNQPQHFGDGTRLSIL.

This clone was found once. The chain joins TRBV4-1 to TRBJ2-4; D uncertain. This CDR3 contains 16 residues. Germline CDR1 and CDR2: MGHRA and YSYEKL. V lost 0 bases to trimming and J lost 0 bases, with 9 bases between them. The CDR3 nucleotides read TGCGCCAGCAGCCAAGATGACTTCGTAGCCAAAAACATTCAGTACTTC. Its translation: CASSQDDFVAKNIQYF.

This chain joins TRBV5-4 and TRBJ2-3; 7 bases agree with TRBD2. V lost 4 bases, J lost 0 bases, and 8 bases stayed unmatched. There are 16 residues in the CDR3. CDR1 SGHNT and CDR2 YYREEE come from the germline V gene (reference sequence). CDR3 nucleotide sequence: TGTGCCAGCAGCGAGGCTAGCGGAACTAGCACAGATACGCAGTATTTT. This encodes CASSEASGTSTDTQYF.

This clone came up a few times. The chain employs TRBV6-5 and TRBJ2-2, with 8 bases fitting TRBD1. Unmatched junction bases numbered 4, after V lost 0 bases and J lost 7 bases. CDR1 is MNHEY, CDR2 SVGAGI, per germline. The CDR3 length is 15 residues. The CDR3: CASSYSGTGGGELFF. The CDR3 DNA follows: TGTGCCAGCAGTTACTCCGGGACAGGCGGCGGGGAGCTGTTTTTT.

The rearrangement links TRBV5-8 to TRBJ2-1, with D uncertain. The germline V gene has CDR1 SGHTS and CDR2 YDEGEE. V lost 0 bases, J lost 12 bases, and 10 bases lay in between. The CDR3 is made up of 12 amino acids. CDR3 sequence: CASSLVPSAQFF. Here the CDR3 DNA reads TGTGCCAGCAGCTTGGTGCCCTCCGCGCAGTTCTTC. Filled out from reference TRBV5-8 and TRBJ2-1, the complete variable domain reads EAGVTQSPTHLIKTRGQQATLRCSPISGHTSVYWYQQALGLGLQFLLWYDEGEERNRGNFPPRFSGRQFPNYSSELNVNALELEDSALYLCASSLVPSAQFFGPGTRLTVL.

J is TRBJ2-2 and V is TRBV27; perhaps TRBD2 as D (6 bases). The CDR3 covers 16 residues. The germline CDR1 and CDR2 sequences are MNHEY and SMNVEV (reference sequence). V dropped 3 bases and J dropped 0 bases, with 11 bases sitting between them. Here the CDR3 reads CASSFYGSSNTGELFF. DNA for the CDR3: TGTGCCAGCAGTTTTTACGGGAGTTCGAACACCGGGGAGCTGTTTTTT.

This sequence joins TRBV4-3 and TRBJ1-2; D gene uncertain. CDR1 LGHNA and CDR2 YSLEER come from the germline V gene. This CDR3 has 16 residues. The ends were cut back, 0 bases at V and 4 bases at J, with 15 bases in the middle. CDR3 loop: CASSQDPPPLSYGYTF. CDR3 nucleotide sequence: TGCGCCAGCAGCCAAGACCCTCCTCCGCTTAGCTATGGCTACACCTTC.

This clone showed up just once. The chain combines TRBV2 with TRBJ1-2, with 7 positions matching TRBD1. CDR3 length: 13 residues. V gave up 5 bases and J gave up 6 bases; unmatched junction bases: 6. The germline CDR1 and CDR2 sequences are SNHLY and FYNNEI. The CDR3: CASSLDRLNGYTF. In nucleotides, the CDR3 is TGTGCCAGCAGTTTGGACAGGCTAAATGGCTACACCTTC.

This clone was counted a few times. The CDR3 bases are TGTGCCAGCAGCCAAGTCGTCAGATTAAGGGGCTATGGCTACACCTTC. Protein product: CASSQVVRLRGYGYTF. This rearrangement joins TRBV4-2 to TRBJ1-2, with D possibly being TRBD1 (5 bases). In germline, CDR1 is LGHNA, CDR2 YNFKEQ. V lost 1 base and J lost 4, with 16 bases in between. The CDR3 consists of 16 residues.

The count of this clone is one. Written as DNA, the CDR3 is TGCGCCAGCAGCTCCCGAGTTCCAGGCTCCTACAATGAGCAGTTCTTC. This gives the protein CASSSRVPGSYNEQFF. V gene TRBV5-1 combines with J gene TRBJ2-1; D is unresolved. The CDR3 has 16 residues. The V end lost 3 bases, the J end lost 0 bases, and 13 bases lay between the germline ends. Germline V gene data show CDR1 as SGHRS and CDR2 as YFSETQ.

Judged by abundance, this clone is medium-sized. This chain connects TRBV7-9 to TRBJ1-2; D is uncertain. The CDR3 runs to 15 residues. V lost 2 bases and J lost 4, with 14 bases in between. The germline gives CDR1 SEHNR, CDR2 FQNEAQ (reference sequence). The CDR3 here is CASSLSHGRSYGYTF. The CDR3 DNA reads as TGTGCCAGCAGCTTATCGCACGGAAGGTCCTATGGCTACACCTTC.

The chain recombines TRBV6-2 or TRBV6-3 with TRBJ1-1; no definite D call. The V end lost 2 bases, the J end lost 4 bases, and 2 bases lay between the germline ends. The CDR3 is made up of 11 amino acids. Germline V CDR1 and CDR2: MNHEY, SVGEGT. CDR3 residues: CASSYATEAFF. For the CDR3, the DNA is TGTGCCAGCAGTTACGCCACTGAAGCTTTCTTT.

This sequence joins TRBV7-9 and TRBJ1-2, with D uncertain. The V and J ends lost 3 bases and 8 bases respectively, with 13 bases between them. The CDR3 loop spans 13 amino acids. Germline loops: CDR1 SEHNR, CDR2 FQNEAQ (reference sequence). CDR3 nucleotide sequence: TGTGCCAGCAGCTTTCCCGGGTTCAGGGGCTACACCTTC. It translates to CASSFPGFRGYTF.

The rearrangement uses TRBV6-2 or TRBV6-3 and TRBJ1-3; D is undetermined. Germline CDR1 is MNHEY and CDR2 is SVGEGT. V was cut by 6 bases and J by 3 bases, with 3 bases left in between. This CDR3 spans 11 amino acids. The CDR3 bases are TGTGCCAGCAGCCTTGGAAACACCATATATTTT. This translates into CASSLGNTIYF.

V is TRBV27 and J is TRBJ2-6; possible D gene TRBD2, 5 bases. Germline CDR1 and CDR2: MNHEY and SMNVEV (reference sequence). With 8 bases removed from V and 3 bases from J, the gap between germline ends came to 11 bases. This CDR3 comprises 14 residues. CDR3: CASREGIGANVLTF. Written as DNA, the CDR3 is TGTGCCAGCCGGGAAGGGATTGGGGCCAACGTCCTGACTTTC.

V usage is TRBV19 and J usage is TRBJ2-1; 10 bases map to TRBD2. The germline gives CDR1 LNHDA, CDR2 SQIVND (reference sequence). V lost 3 bases, J lost 11 bases, and 4 bases stayed unmatched. The CDR3 runs to 13 residues. Here the CDR3 reads CASSMPAGGQQFF. DNA for the CDR3: TGTGCCAGTAGTATGCCAGCGGGAGGGCAGCAGTTCTTC.

V usage is TRBV6-5 and J usage is TRBJ2-3; tentatively, D is TRBD1 (6 bases). The CDR3 covers 13 residues. In germline, CDR1 is MNHEY, CDR2 SVGAGI. V lost 11 bases and J lost 0, with 12 bases in between. In nucleotides, the CDR3 is TGTGCCGGGGGCCGGTCAAGCACAGATACGCAGTATTTT. It encodes CAGGRSSTDTQYF.

This clone appeared a few times. The rearrangement joins TRBV18 to TRBJ2-7; a possible D gene is TRBD1 (5 bases). This CDR3 has 15 amino acids. The germline gives CDR1 KGHSH, CDR2 LQKENI. V dropped 3 bases and J dropped 3 bases, with 15 bases sitting between them. CDR3 coding DNA: TGTGCCAGCTCACCGCCCGTTGGGCAGGGCTACGAGCAGTACTTC. Encoded protein: CASSPPVGQGYEQYF.

V and J are TRBV30 and TRBJ1-2, with D unresolved. Germline V lookup: CDR1 GTSNPN, CDR2 SVGIG (reference sequence). The CDR3 is made up of 13 amino acids. The germline V and J ends were trimmed by 2 bases and 8 bases, with 15 bases remaining between them. In nucleotides, the CDR3 is TGTGCCTGGAGTCCCCGATGGGATCGCGGCTACACCTTC. Translation: CAWSPRWDRGYTF.

This clone showed up just once. The chain employs TRBV7-3 and TRBJ2-7, with 7 bases fitting TRBD1. Trimming at V came to 5 bases and at J to 2 bases, leaving 15 bases not matched to a gene. Germline values: CDR1 SGHTA, CDR2 FQGTGA. This CDR3 region has 17 residues. CDR3 in amino acids: CASSIPGQRLFAYEQYF. In DNA form, the CDR3 reads TGTGCCAGCAGCATACCGGGACAGCGACTCTTCGCCTACGAGCAGTACTTC.